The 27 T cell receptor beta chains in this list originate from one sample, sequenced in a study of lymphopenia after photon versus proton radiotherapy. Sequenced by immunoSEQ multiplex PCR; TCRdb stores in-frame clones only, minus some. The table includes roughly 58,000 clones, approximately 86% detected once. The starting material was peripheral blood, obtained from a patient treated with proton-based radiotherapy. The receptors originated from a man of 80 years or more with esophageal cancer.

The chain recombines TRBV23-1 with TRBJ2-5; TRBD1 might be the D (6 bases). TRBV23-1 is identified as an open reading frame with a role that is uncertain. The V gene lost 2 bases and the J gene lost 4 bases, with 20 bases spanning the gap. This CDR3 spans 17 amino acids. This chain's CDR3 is CASSQPTNRAGGETQYF. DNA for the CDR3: TGCGCCAGCAGTCAACCAACTAACAGGGCTGGGGGAGAGACCCAGTACTTC.

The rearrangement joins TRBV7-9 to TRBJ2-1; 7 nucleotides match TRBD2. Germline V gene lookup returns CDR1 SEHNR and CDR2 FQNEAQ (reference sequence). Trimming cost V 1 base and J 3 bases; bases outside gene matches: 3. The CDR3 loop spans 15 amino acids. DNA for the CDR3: TGTGCCAGCAGCTTAGAAGCGGGGCTCTACAATGAGCAGTTCTTC. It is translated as CASSLEAGLYNEQFF.

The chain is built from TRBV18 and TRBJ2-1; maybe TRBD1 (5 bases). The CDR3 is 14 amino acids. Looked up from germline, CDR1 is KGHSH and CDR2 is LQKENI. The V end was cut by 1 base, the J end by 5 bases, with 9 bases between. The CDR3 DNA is TGTGCCAGCTCACCACGGACAAGAGACAATGAGCAGTTCTTC. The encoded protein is CASSPRTRDNEQFF.

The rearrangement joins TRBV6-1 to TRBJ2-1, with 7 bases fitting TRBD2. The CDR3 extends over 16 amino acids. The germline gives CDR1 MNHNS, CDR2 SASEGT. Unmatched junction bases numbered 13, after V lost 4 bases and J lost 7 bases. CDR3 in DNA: TGTGCCAGCAGTGGCTTTTGGGCCCGGCGGGGGAATGAGCAGTTCTTC. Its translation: CASSGFWARRGNEQFF.

For the CDR3, the DNA is TGTGCCAGCAGCTCGTTAGCGGGGGGTTTTGATGAGCAGTTCTTC. Its translation is CASSSLAGGFDEQFF. This chain uses TRBV7-2 with TRBJ2-1; TRBD2 agrees at 10 bases. This CDR3 comprises 15 residues. Losses at the gene ends were 4 bases for V and 8 bases for J; bases not matched to a gene: 8. The germline V gene encodes CDR1 SGHTA and CDR2 FQGNSA.

This CDR3 reads CATGGTSGGPGETQYF. The DNA for the CDR3 is TGTGCCACCGGGGGGACTAGCGGGGGACCTGGCGAGACCCAGTACTTC. V and J are TRBV2 and TRBJ2-5, with 14 bases identical to TRBD2. Germline V lookup: CDR1 SNHLY, CDR2 FYNNEI. The CDR3 is 16 residues long. The junction had 12 bases not matched to a gene; V was cut back by 10 bases and J by 5 bases. Full variable domain (missing parts from reference TRBV2 and TRBJ2-5): EPEVTQTPSHQVTQMGQEVILRCVPISNHLYFYWYRQILGQKVEFLVSFYNNEISEKSEIFDDQFSVERPDGSNFTLKIRSTKLEDSAMYFCATGGTSGGPGETQYFGPGTRLLVL.

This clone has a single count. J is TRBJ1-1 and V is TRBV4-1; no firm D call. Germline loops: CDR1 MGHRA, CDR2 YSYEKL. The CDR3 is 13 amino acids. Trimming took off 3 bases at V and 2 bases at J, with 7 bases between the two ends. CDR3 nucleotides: TGCGCCAGCAGCCAGACCGTAAACACTGAAGCTTTCTTT. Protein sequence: CASSQTVNTEAFF.

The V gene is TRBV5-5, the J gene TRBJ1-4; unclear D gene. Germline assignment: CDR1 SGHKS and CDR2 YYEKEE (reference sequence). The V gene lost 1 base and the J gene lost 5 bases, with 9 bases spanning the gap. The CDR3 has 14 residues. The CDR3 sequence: CASSLSRINEKLFF. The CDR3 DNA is TGTGCCAGCAGCTTGTCACGGATCAATGAAAAACTGTTTTTT.

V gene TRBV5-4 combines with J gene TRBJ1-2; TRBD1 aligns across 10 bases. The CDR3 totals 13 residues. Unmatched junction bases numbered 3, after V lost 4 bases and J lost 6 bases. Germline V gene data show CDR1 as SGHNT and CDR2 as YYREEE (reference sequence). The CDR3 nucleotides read TGTGCCAGCAGCCGGACAGGGGGAAATGGCTACACCTTC. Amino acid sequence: CASSRTGGNGYTF. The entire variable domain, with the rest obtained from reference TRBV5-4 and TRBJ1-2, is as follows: ETGVTQSPTHLIKTRGQQVTLRCSSQSGHNTVSWYQQALGQGPQFIFQYYREEENGRGNFPPRFSGLQFPNYSSELNVNALELDDSALYLCASSRTGGNGYTFGSGTRLTVV.

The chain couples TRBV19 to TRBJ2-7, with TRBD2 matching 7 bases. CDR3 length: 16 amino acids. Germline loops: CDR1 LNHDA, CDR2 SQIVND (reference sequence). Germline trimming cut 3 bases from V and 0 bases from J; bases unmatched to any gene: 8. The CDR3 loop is CASSIGRETPSYEQYF. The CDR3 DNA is TGTGCCAGTAGTATTGGGCGGGAGACCCCCTCCTACGAGCAGTACTTC.

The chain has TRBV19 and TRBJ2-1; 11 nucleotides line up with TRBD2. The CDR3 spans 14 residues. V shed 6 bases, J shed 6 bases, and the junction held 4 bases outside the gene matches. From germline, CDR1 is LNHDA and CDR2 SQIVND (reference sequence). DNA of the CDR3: TGTGCCAGTAGAGATAGCGGGAGGGCCAATGAGCAGTTCTTC. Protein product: CASRDSGRANEQFF.

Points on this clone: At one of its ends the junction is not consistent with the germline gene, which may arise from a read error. The CDR3 protein is CASSVQLAGFSEQFF. DNA of the CDR3: TGTGCTAGCAGCGTTCAACTAGCGGGGTTCAGTGAGCAGTTCTTC. V usage is TRBV7-7 and J usage is TRBJ2-1, with 10 bases that match TRBD2. Per germline, CDR1 SSHAT and CDR2 FNYEAQ (reference sequence). The CDR3 extends over 15 amino acids.

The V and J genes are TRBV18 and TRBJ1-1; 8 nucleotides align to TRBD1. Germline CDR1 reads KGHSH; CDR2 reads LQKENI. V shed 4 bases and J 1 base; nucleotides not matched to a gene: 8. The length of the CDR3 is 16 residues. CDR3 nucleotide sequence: TGTGCCAGCTCACGCCCCTACAGGGGGTGGAACACTGAAGCTTTCTTT. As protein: CASSRPYRGWNTEAFF.

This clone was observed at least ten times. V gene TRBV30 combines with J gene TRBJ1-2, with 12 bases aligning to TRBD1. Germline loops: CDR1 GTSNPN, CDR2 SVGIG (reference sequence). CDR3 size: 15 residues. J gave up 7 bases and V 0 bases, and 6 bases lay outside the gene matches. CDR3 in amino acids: CAWSVLGTGGFGYTF. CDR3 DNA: TGTGCCTGGAGTGTACTTGGGACAGGGGGCTTTGGCTACACCTTC.

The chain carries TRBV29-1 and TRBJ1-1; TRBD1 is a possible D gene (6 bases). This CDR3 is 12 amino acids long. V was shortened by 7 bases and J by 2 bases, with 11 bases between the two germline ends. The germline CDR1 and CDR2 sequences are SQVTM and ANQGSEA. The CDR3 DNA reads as TGCAGCGCTGGGACAAGTAACACTGAAGCTTTCTTT. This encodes CSAGTSNTEAFF.

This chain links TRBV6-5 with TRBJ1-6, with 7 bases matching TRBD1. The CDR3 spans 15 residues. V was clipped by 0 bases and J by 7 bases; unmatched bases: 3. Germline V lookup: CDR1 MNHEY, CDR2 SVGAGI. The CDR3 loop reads CASSYSTTGNSPLHF. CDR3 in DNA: TGTGCCAGCAGTTACTCGACGACAGGGAATTCACCCCTCCACTTT.

The CDR3 DNA follows: TGCAGTGCTGAGCGGGGCTACGAGCAGTACTTC. Protein: CSAERGYEQYF. This chain uses TRBV20-1 with TRBJ2-7; 7 nucleotides align to TRBD2. Unmatched junction bases numbered 1, after V lost 5 bases and J lost 3 bases. The CDR3 totals 11 residues. Germline V lookup: CDR1 DFQATT, CDR2 SNEGSKA (reference sequence).

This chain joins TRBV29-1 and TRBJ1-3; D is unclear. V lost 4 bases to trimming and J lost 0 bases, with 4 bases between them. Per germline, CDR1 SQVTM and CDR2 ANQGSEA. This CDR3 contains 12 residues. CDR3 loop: CSVVSSGNTIYF. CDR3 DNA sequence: TGCAGCGTTGTTAGCTCTGGAAACACCATATATTTT.

Here the CDR3 reads CASSQPDRDLRGNTIYF. The CDR3, as DNA: TGCGCCAGCAGCCAACCGGACAGGGACCTTAGGGGAAACACCATATATTTT. The chain has TRBV4-1 and TRBJ1-3; 8 bases are shared with TRBD1. Germline CDR1 reads MGHRA; CDR2 reads YSYEKL. The junction had 10 bases not matched to a gene; V was cut back by 2 bases and J by 4 bases. The CDR3 has 17 amino acids.

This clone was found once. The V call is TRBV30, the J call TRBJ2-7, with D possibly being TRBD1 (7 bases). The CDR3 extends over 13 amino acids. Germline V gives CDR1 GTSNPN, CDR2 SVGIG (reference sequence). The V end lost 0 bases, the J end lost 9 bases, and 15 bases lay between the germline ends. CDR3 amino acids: CAWSVQGGTVQYF. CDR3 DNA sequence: TGTGCCTGGAGTGTACAAGGGGGGACAGTGCAGTACTTC.

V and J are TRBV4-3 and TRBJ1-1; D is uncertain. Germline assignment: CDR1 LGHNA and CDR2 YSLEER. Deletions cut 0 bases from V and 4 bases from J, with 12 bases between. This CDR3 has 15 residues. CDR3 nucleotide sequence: TGCGCCAGCAGCCAAGATCAGATGCTACTCACTGAAGCTTTCTTT. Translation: CASSQDQMLLTEAFF.

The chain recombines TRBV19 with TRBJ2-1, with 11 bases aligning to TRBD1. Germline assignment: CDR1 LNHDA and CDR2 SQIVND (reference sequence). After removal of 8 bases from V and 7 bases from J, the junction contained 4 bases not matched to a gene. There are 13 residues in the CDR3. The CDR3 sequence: CASSGQGANEQFF. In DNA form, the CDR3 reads TGTGCCAGTTCAGGACAGGGGGCTAATGAGCAGTTCTTC. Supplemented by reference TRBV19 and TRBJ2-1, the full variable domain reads DGGITQSPKYLFRKEGQNVTLSCEQNLNHDAMYWYRQDPGQGLRLIYYSQIVNDFQKGDIAEGYSVSREKKESFPLTVTSAQKNPTAFYLCASSGQGANEQFFGPGTRLTVL.

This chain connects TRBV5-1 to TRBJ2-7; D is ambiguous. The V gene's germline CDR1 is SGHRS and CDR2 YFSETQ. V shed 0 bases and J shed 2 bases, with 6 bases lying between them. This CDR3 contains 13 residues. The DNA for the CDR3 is TGCGCCAGCAGCTTGGCTAGGGCCTACGAGCAGTACTTC. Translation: CASSLARAYEQYF.

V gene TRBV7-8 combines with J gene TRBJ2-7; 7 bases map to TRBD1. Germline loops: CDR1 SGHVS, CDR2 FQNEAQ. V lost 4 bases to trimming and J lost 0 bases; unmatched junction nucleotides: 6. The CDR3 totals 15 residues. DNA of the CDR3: TGTGCCAGCAGCTCCCCCGGGACAGCCTCCTACGAGCAGTACTTC. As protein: CASSSPGTASYEQYF. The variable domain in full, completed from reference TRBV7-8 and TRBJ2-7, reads GAGVSQSPRYKVAKRGQDVALRCDPISGHVSLFWYQQALGQGPEFLTYFQNEAQLDKSGLPSDRFFAERPEGSVSTLKIQRTQQEDSAVYLCASSSPGTASYEQYFGPGTRLTVT.

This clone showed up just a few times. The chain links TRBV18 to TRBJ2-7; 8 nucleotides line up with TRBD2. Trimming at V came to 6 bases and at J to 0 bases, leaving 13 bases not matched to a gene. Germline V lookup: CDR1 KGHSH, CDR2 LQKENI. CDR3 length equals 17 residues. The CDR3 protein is CASSGMAGGKTSYEQYF. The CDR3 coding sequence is TGTGCCAGCTCCGGTATGGCGGGAGGTAAAACCTCCTACGAGCAGTACTTC.

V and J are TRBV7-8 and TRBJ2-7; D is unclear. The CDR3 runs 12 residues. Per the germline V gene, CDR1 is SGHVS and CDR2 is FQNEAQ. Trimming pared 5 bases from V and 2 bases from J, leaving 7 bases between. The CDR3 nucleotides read TGTGCCAGCAGCCCCTGGACCTACGAGCAGTACTTC. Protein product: CASSPWTYEQYF.

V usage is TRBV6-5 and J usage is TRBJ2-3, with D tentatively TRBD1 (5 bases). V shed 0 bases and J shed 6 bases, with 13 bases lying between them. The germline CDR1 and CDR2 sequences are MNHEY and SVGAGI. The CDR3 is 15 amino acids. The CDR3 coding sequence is TGTGCCAGCAGTTACTCGGCAGGGTTGGGGGATACGCAGTATTTT. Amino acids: CASSYSAGLGDTQYF.